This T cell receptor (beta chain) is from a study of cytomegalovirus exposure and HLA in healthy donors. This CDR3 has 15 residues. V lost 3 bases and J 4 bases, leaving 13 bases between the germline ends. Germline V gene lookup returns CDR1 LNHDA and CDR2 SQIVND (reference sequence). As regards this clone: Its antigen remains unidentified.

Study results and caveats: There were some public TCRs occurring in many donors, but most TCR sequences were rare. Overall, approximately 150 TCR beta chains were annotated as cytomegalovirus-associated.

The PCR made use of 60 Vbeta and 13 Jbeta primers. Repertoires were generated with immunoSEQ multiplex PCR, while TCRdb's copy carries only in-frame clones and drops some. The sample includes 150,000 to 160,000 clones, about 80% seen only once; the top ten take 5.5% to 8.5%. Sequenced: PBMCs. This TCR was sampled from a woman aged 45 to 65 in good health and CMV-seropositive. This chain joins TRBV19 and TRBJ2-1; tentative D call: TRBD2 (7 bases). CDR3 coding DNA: TGTGCCAGTAGTATGGAGGGGGGGGCTTACAATGAGCAGTTCTTC. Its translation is CASSMEGGAYNEQFF.